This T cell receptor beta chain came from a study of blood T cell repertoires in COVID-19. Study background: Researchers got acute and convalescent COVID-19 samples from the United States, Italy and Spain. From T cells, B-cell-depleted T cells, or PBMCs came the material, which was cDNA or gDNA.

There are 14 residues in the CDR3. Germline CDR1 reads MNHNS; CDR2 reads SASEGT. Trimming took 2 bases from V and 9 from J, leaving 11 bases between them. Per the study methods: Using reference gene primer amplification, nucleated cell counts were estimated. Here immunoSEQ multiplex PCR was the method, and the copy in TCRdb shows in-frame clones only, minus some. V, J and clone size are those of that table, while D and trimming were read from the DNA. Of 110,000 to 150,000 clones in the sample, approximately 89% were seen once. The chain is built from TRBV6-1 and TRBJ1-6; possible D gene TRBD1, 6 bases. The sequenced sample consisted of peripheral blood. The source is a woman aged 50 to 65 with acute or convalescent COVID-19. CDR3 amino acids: CASSEYGRGSPLHF. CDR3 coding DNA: TGTGCCAGCAGTGAATACGGCAGGGGTTCACCCCTCCACTTT.